This T cell receptor beta chain was sequenced for a study of control samples from healthy donors and cancer patients. There are 14 residues in the CDR3. With 0 bases removed from V and 3 bases from J, the gap between germline ends came to 9 bases. CDR1 is SGHNT, CDR2 YYREEE, per germline (reference sequence). Sequenced by immunoSEQ multiplex PCR; TCRdb stores in-frame clones only, minus some. The data contain 40,000 to 60,000 clones, roughly 90% of them seen just once; the ten biggest clones take up around 15%. The sample was PBMCs. This chain uses TRBV5-4 with TRBJ2-5; no clear D gene. This clonotype was obtained from a man aged 60-69 years with head and neck cancer. The CDR3 is CASSLASGEETQYF. The CDR3 DNA reads as TGTGCCAGCAGCTTGGCCTCCGGAGAAGAGACCCAGTACTTC.